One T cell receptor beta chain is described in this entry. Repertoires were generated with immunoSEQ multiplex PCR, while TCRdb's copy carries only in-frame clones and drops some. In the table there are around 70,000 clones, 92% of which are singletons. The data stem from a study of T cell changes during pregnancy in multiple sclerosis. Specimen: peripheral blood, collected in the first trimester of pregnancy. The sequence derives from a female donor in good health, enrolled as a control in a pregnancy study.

CDR3 nucleotides: TGTGCCAGCAGTTACTCAGCGGGAGAGGAGACCGGGGAGCTGTTTTTT. It specifies CASSYSAGEETGELFF. V and J are TRBV6-5 and TRBJ2-2; 8 positions match TRBD2. Trimming at V came to 0 bases and at J to 5 bases, leaving 5 bases not matched to a gene. Germline V lookup: CDR1 MNHEY, CDR2 SVGAGI. The CDR3 is 16 residues long.